These T cell receptor beta chains were read from a single sample in a study of T cells after yellow fever vaccination. One entry per CDR3 protein results from TCRdb running MiXCR on the 5' RACE reads. The table lists 450,000 to 600,000 distinct CDR3 sequences, roughly 13% of them singletons. Specimen: PBMCs, collected on the day of the yellow fever booster vaccination. Receptors were obtained from a man between 25 and 39 years old who received the YFV17D yellow fever vaccine. CDR3s include the opening cysteine and the closing phenylalanine or tryptophan. The order of the fields is clone size, J gene, D gene, V gene, CDR3 protein, CDR3 DNA. A D gene is named only where the DNA matches it firmly. Where a row states a size, it is once, few, many or the class of an expanded clone; other rows omit it.

clone_size: few
j_call: TRBJ1-2
d_call: .
v_call: TRBV6-5
cdr3_aa: CASSYWPGSHGYTF
cdr3_nt: TGTGCCAGCAGTTATTGGCCGGGGTCCCATGGCTACACCTTC

clone_size: .
j_call: TRBJ1-2
d_call: .
v_call: TRBV5-1
cdr3_aa: CASSSSGGYTF
cdr3_nt: TGCGCCAGCAGCTCCTCTGGAGGCTACACCTTC

clone_size: few
j_call: TRBJ2-1
d_call: TRBD1
v_call: TRBV4-2
cdr3_aa: CASSPDRGGNEQFF
cdr3_nt: TGTGCCAGCAGCCCAGACAGGGGCGGTAATGAGCAGTTCTTC

clone_size: .
j_call: TRBJ1-2
d_call: TRBD1
v_call: TRBV7-9
cdr3_aa: CASSFLQGGYGYTF
cdr3_nt: TGTGCCAGCAGCTTCCTACAGGGGGGCTATGGCTACACCTTC

clone_size: few
j_call: TRBJ2-1
d_call: TRBD2
v_call: TRBV7-9
cdr3_aa: CASSPPLATSGDNEQFF
cdr3_nt: TGTGCCAGCAGCCCCCCGCTCGCGACTAGCGGGGACAATGAGCAGTTCTTC

clone_size: few
j_call: TRBJ2-6
d_call: TRBD1
v_call: TRBV7-9
cdr3_aa: CASSSGQGSGANVLTF
cdr3_nt: TGTGCCAGCAGCTCCGGACAGGGGTCTGGGGCCAACGTCCTGACTTTC

clone_size: few
j_call: TRBJ2-3
d_call: .
v_call: TRBV12-3/TRBV12-4
cdr3_aa: CASSLREAYTDTQYF
cdr3_nt: TGTGCCAGCAGTTTAAGGGAGGCCTACACAGATACGCAGTATTTT

clone_size: few
j_call: TRBJ2-5
d_call: TRBD2
v_call: TRBV28
cdr3_aa: CASGGGETQYF
cdr3_nt: TGTGCCAGCGGGGGGGGAGAGACCCAGTACTTC

clone_size: .
j_call: TRBJ2-1
d_call: TRBD2
v_call: TRBV20-1
cdr3_aa: CSARSLAGYNEQFF
cdr3_nt: TGCAGTGCTAGGTCGCTAGCGGGTTACAATGAGCAGTTCTTC

clone_size: few
j_call: TRBJ1-5
d_call: .
v_call: TRBV7-8
cdr3_aa: CASSPDRAGNQPQHF
cdr3_nt: TGTGCCAGCAGCCCCGACCGGGCGGGCAATCAGCCCCAGCATTTT

clone_size: few
j_call: TRBJ1-5
d_call: .
v_call: TRBV28
cdr3_aa: CASSRSRVLSNQPQHF
cdr3_nt: TGTGCCAGCAGTCGCTCGAGGGTTCTTAGCAATCAGCCCCAGCATTTT

clone_size: .
j_call: TRBJ1-4
d_call: TRBD1
v_call: TRBV29-1
cdr3_aa: CSVKSGTGLEKLFF
cdr3_nt: TGCAGCGTTAAATCCGGGACAGGGCTTGAAAAACTGTTTTTT

clone_size: few
j_call: TRBJ2-5
d_call: .
v_call: TRBV24-1
cdr3_aa: CATSDSGAGQETQYF
cdr3_nt: TGTGCCACCAGTGATAGTGGCGCAGGTCAAGAGACCCAGTACTTC

clone_size: .
j_call: TRBJ2-2
d_call: TRBD2
v_call: TRBV20-1
cdr3_aa: CSAIARAGAGELFF
cdr3_nt: TGCAGTGCAATAGCCCGCGCGGGGGCCGGGGAGCTGTTTTTT

clone_size: few
j_call: TRBJ2-1
d_call: TRBD1
v_call: TRBV20-1
cdr3_aa: CSAAAGTGGINEQFF
cdr3_nt: TGCAGTGCCGCAGCCGGGACAGGGGGTATCAATGAGCAGTTCTTC

clone_size: .
j_call: TRBJ2-3
d_call: TRBD1
v_call: TRBV10-3
cdr3_aa: CAISDPGQESTDTQYF
cdr3_nt: TGTGCCATCAGTGACCCTGGACAGGAATCCACAGATACGCAGTATTTT

clone_size: .
j_call: TRBJ2-7
d_call: TRBD1
v_call: TRBV30
cdr3_aa: CAWRSKGAFHEQYF
cdr3_nt: TGTGCCTGGAGATCAAAGGGGGCGTTCCACGAGCAGTACTTC

clone_size: few
j_call: TRBJ2-3
d_call: TRBD2
v_call: TRBV6-2/TRBV6-3
cdr3_aa: CASSQGLARTDTQYF
cdr3_nt: TGTGCCAGCAGTCAGGGACTAGCGCGCACAGATACGCAGTATTTT

clone_size: few
j_call: TRBJ2-7
d_call: TRBD2
v_call: TRBV6-1
cdr3_aa: CASSPSGSWYEQYF
cdr3_nt: TGTGCCAGCAGTCCTAGCGGGAGTTGGTACGAGCAGTACTTC

clone_size: few
j_call: TRBJ2-2
d_call: .
v_call: TRBV7-9
cdr3_aa: CASSYDRNTGELFF
cdr3_nt: TGTGCCAGCAGCTACGACAGGAACACCGGGGAGCTGTTTTTT

clone_size: .
j_call: TRBJ1-1
d_call: .
v_call: TRBV19
cdr3_aa: CASSDDWTEAFF
cdr3_nt: TGTGCCAGTAGTGATGACTGGACTGAAGCTTTCTTT

clone_size: .
j_call: TRBJ2-5
d_call: .
v_call: TRBV28
cdr3_aa: CASSPPPTGTQYF
cdr3_nt: TGTGCCAGCAGCCCCCCGCCCACAGGGACCCAGTACTTC

clone_size: .
j_call: TRBJ2-3
d_call: .
v_call: TRBV5-1
cdr3_aa: CARSQLGDGRTDTQYF
cdr3_nt: TGCGCCAGAAGCCAGCTTGGGGATGGTAGGACAGATACGCAGTATTTT

clone_size: few
j_call: TRBJ1-1
d_call: .
v_call: TRBV20-1
cdr3_aa: CSAGFWREGYTEAFF
cdr3_nt: TGCAGTGCTGGGTTCTGGCGGGAGGGTTACACTGAAGCTTTCTTT

clone_size: .
j_call: TRBJ2-7
d_call: TRBD1
v_call: TRBV6-5
cdr3_aa: CASRYPGTGRYEQYF
cdr3_nt: TGTGCCAGCAGATACCCCGGGACAGGTCGCTACGAGCAGTACTTC

clone_size: few
j_call: TRBJ1-1
d_call: TRBD1
v_call: TRBV11-2
cdr3_aa: CASSLRGRGSYGAFF
cdr3_nt: TGTGCCAGCAGTCTCCGCGGCAGGGGGAGTTATGGGGCTTTCTTT

clone_size: .
j_call: TRBJ1-2
d_call: .
v_call: TRBV20-1
cdr3_aa: CSVQVASGYTF
cdr3_nt: TGCAGTGTACAGGTCGCCAGCGGCTACACCTTC

clone_size: few
j_call: TRBJ1-2
d_call: .
v_call: TRBV7-8
cdr3_aa: CASSPGRADRANYGYTF
cdr3_nt: TGTGCCAGCAGTCCCGGGAGGGCGGACCGAGCTAACTATGGCTACACCTTC

clone_size: few
j_call: TRBJ2-3
d_call: .
v_call: TRBV5-1
cdr3_aa: CASSSTGRGVGTDTQYF
cdr3_nt: TGCGCCAGCAGCTCCACAGGGAGGGGTGTAGGCACAGATACGCAGTATTTT

clone_size: few
j_call: TRBJ2-7
d_call: .
v_call: TRBV9
cdr3_aa: CASSVGRDYEQYF
cdr3_nt: TGTGCCAGCAGCGTAGGTAGGGACTACGAGCAGTACTTC

clone_size: few
j_call: TRBJ2-4
d_call: TRBD2
v_call: TRBV15
cdr3_aa: CATSRDYLAENIQYF
cdr3_nt: TGTGCCACCAGCAGAGATTACCTAGCGGAGAACATTCAGTACTTC

clone_size: .
j_call: TRBJ2-1
d_call: .
v_call: TRBV7-9
cdr3_aa: CASSLLGLNNEQFF
cdr3_nt: TGTGCCAGCAGCTTGTTGGGGCTCAACAATGAGCAGTTCTTC

clone_size: .
j_call: TRBJ2-6
d_call: .
v_call: TRBV27
cdr3_aa: CASSPTSGANVLTF
cdr3_nt: TGTGCCAGCAGTCCGACGTCCGGGGCCAACGTCCTGACTTTC

clone_size: many
j_call: TRBJ1-1
d_call: TRBD1
v_call: TRBV20-1
cdr3_aa: CSADRGPNTEAFF
cdr3_nt: TGCAGTGCTGACAGGGGGCCGAACACTGAAGCTTTCTTT

clone_size: few
j_call: TRBJ2-1
d_call: .
v_call: TRBV5-1
cdr3_aa: CASSLTPGAYNEQFF
cdr3_nt: TGCGCCAGCAGCCTCACTCCAGGGGCTTACAATGAGCAGTTCTTC